A selection of T cell receptor beta chains follows, all from one sample in a study of primary melanoma T cells and metastatic recurrence. Only in-frame clones appear in the TCRdb table, and some are missing; sequencing was by immunoSEQ multiplex PCR. This repertoire shows about 1,100 clones, around nine tenths found once; its top ten account for approximately 35%. The sample was melanoma tumor tissue. All receptors derive from a human donor with melanoma. Each CDR3 is given with its conserved first and last residue. A D gene is named only where the DNA matches it firmly.

D	V	J	CDR3
-	TRBV11-3	TRBJ1-5	CASSRSDPGNQPQHF
-	TRBV7-2	TRBJ1-1	CASSLDENTEAFF
TRBD2	TRBV11-3	TRBJ2-3	CASSLGGAGLTDTQYF
-	TRBV11-3	TRBJ1-4	CASSLWASGVEGEKLFF
-	TRBV1	TRBJ2-6	CASSSGGADSGTNVLTF
TRBD2	TRBV11-3	TRBJ2-3	CASSFWGGGPDGQYF
-	TRBV6-8	TRBJ2-5	CASSGPFPGPLQETQYF
-	TRBV6-8	TRBJ1-1	CASSVGRVRNTEAFF
-	TRBV11-3	TRBJ1-4	CASSLASWSNEKLFF
-	TRBV1	TRBJ2-3	CASSQDRRGVPGADTQYF
-	TRBV29-1	TRBJ1-1	CSVQPWGTEAFF
TRBD1	TRBV6-8	TRBJ2-1	CASSYFRQGGSYNEQFF
-	TRBV11-3	TRBJ2-3	CANSLGRAGLNTQYF
TRBD1	TRBV29-1	TRBJ2-2	CSAGVGQGSTGELFF
TRBD2	TRBV11-3	TRBJ2-1	CASSAAGVYNEQFF
-	TRBV7-7	TRBJ1-2	CASSLEGRAFGYTF
TRBD1	TRBV19	TRBJ1-2	CASQTGGGYTF
TRBD1	TRBV11-3	TRBJ2-6	CASSLVMGQGDSGANVLTF
-	TRBV19	TRBJ2-7	CASSIDRGTKEQYF
-	TRBV11-3	TRBJ2-4	CASAPGGTKNIQYF
-	TRBV7-4	TRBJ1-1	CASSCRTERMNTEAFF
-	TRBV19	TRBJ1-2	CASKGRGAYGYTF
-	TRBV29-1	TRBJ2-2	CSVALNTGELFF
-	TRBV5-1	TRBJ1-3	CASSLDRTGNTIYF
-	TRBV28	TRBJ1-1	CASSFAGKRLMNTEAFF
-	TRBV18	TRBJ2-5	CASSPLARETQYF
-	TRBV11-3	TRBJ1-1	CASSLEARNTEAFF
-	TRBV19	TRBJ1-1	CASSLQGGTEAFF
-	TRBV7-1	TRBJ1-1	CASSLITGAEAFF
TRBD2	TRBV5-1	TRBJ2-1	CASSETSGRSNEQFF
TRBD1	TRBV6-8	TRBJ1-4	CASSSGQGNEKLFF
-	TRBV11-3	TRBJ1-1	CASSLLRDGKTEAFF
-	TRBV19	TRBJ2-3	CASSSISTDTQYF
-	TRBV6-8	TRBJ1-2	CASSYSKEANYGYTF
TRBD2	TRBV11-3	TRBJ2-3	CASSLYGRDTDTQYF
-	TRBV7-1	TRBJ2-7	CASSLDRFGTQYF
TRBD1	TRBV11-3	TRBJ1-2	CASSPGTGLNGYTF
-	TRBV29-1	TRBJ2-1	CSVEDPLSAYNEQFF
-	TRBV19	TRBJ2-7	CASRSSYEQYF
-	TRBV28	TRBJ2-7	CASSDTGTGTYEQYF
-	TRBV5-1	TRBJ1-4	CASSLSGVTNEKLFF
-	TRBV15	TRBJ2-2	CATSRDGEPTGELFF
-	TRBV14	TRBJ2-1	CASSQDRGQIYNEQFF